This T cell receptor (beta chain) is drawn from a study of regulatory T cells in long-lasting Graves disease (dated by TCRdb to the early 2020s). Concerning the study at large: Persistent Graves' disease was defined as persistently positive TSH receptor autoantibodies together with antithyroid drug treatment for over 5 years. The study took place in China and was registered as a clinical trial. A total of roughly 35 samples underwent TCR sequencing: some 13 from persistent and roughly 20 from newly diagnosed Graves' disease patients. Antithyroid drugs had been taken for about 10.3 years on average by persistent Graves' disease patients in the clinical cohort. Peripheral blood TCR sequencing and RNA sequencing compared persistent Graves' disease patients with newly diagnosed Graves' disease patients. What the authors observed across the whole study: Compared with newly diagnosed patients, patients with persistent Graves' disease had lower TCR Shannon entropy and fewer highly expanded clones, which suggests clonal expansion. Because the primary lesion, thyroid tissue, could not be accessed, the study looked at peripheral blood alone. Only the TCR beta chain was sequenced and analyzed. Persistent disease showed preferential use of TRBV28, TRBJ1-2 and TRBJ2-5, whereas newly diagnosed disease favored TRBV20-1 and TRBJ2-1. A larger number of public clonotypes was shared among persistent patients (approximately 2,600) than among newly diagnosed patients (around 870). The authors noted that the small sample size was a limitation that may lower accuracy.

The CDR3 contains 17 residues, cysteine and phenylalanine counted. The kept DNA is CDR3 alone, 51 bases in frame from the first base. Between the V and J ends, shortened by 10 bases and 3 bases respectively, the junction contains 27 bases. As encoded in the germline V gene (reference sequence), CDR1 is LNHDA while CDR2 is SQIVND. The sample's time point label is to be understood as: persistent/refractory GD, antithyroid drugs over 5 years with positive TRAb. For both TCR sequencing and RNA sequencing, RNA was extracted from PBMCs using TRIzol. Graves' disease was diagnosed according to American Thyroid Association guidelines. The patients came from an endocrinology department in Xi'an, China. Each patient gave around 9.2 milliliters of peripheral blood, collected in an EDTA anticoagulant tube. Ficoll Paque Plus density gradient separation was used to isolate PBMCs, and no further T cell sorting was performed. An Agilent 2100 Bioanalyzer and agarose gel were used to check RNA quality, while a NanoDrop 2000 measured RNA concentration.

As regards this clonotype: It has no known antigen specificity. No much larger clonotype is one base removed from it; base qualities were not supplied.

The receptor library was made with multiplex PCR. These reads were obtained on an Illumina HiSeq 4000. iRepertoire HTBI primers and Arm-PCR amplification of CDR3 regions were used to construct TCR beta libraries. PCR products were gel purified before sequencing. From the authors' description of their analysis: Across samples, fewer than 70 TRBV and 13 to 15 TRBJ segments were identified and used for gene usage analysis of CDR3 amino acid clonotypes. COPE and FqMerger were used to merge filtered high-quality paired reads into contigs. BLAST was used to align contigs to the IMGT TRBV, TRBD and TRBJ reference genes, and CDR3 was defined following IMGT. Highly expanded clones were defined as clonotypes with a frequency above 0.1%. Shannon entropy served as the measure of repertoire diversity, while the Gini coefficient captured V-J evenness. A clonotype was considered public if more than one individual shared it. TCRdb cleaned the public reads at Q25 with fastp, built clones with MiXCR and kept in-frame beta chains. Rows merge per CDR3 protein into single entries with the most common DNA and genes. Here the V and J calls rest on TCRdb's processing, not on the authors' analysis. The sample data list about 450,000 distinct CDR3 sequences, and around a quarter of these were observed just once. The ten largest clonotypes hold roughly a quarter of the sample.

The receptor chain draws on TRBV19 and TRBJ1-2; matching of 5 bases hints at TRBD1 as the D gene. The source was peripheral blood mononuclear cells (PBMCs), collected when the disease was refractory, from a patient treated with antithyroid drugs. The clonotype originates from a female donor with Graves disease. The sequenced DNA is TGTGCCACCACTCCTGTAGGGACCAGGGTAAAGGACTATGGCTACACCTTC. Translated, this is CATTPVGTRVKDYGYTF. When the CDR3 is completed using the reference TRBV19 and TRBJ1-2 genes on either side, the full variable domain is DGGITQSPKYLFRKEGQNVTLSCEQNLNHDAMYWYRQDPGQGLRLIYYSQIVNDFQKGDIAEGYSVSREKKESFPLTVTSAQKNPTAFYLCATTPVGTRVKDYGYTFGSGTRLTVV.